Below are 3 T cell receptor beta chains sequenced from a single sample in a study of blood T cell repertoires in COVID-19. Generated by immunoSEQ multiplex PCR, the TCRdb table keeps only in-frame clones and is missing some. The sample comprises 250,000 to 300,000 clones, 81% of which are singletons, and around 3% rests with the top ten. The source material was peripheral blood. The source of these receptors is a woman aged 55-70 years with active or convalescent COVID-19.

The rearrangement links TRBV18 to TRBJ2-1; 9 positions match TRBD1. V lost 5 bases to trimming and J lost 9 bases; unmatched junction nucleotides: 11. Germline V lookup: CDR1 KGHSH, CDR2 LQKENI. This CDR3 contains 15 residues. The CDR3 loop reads CASSGPGQGHSEQFF. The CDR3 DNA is TGTGCCAGCTCAGGGCCGGGACAGGGTCATAGTGAGCAGTTCTTC.

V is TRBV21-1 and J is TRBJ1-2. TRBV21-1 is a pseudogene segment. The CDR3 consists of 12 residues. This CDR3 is CASSGGNYGYTF. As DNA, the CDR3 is TGTGCCAGCAGCGGGGGGAACTATGGCTACACCTTC.

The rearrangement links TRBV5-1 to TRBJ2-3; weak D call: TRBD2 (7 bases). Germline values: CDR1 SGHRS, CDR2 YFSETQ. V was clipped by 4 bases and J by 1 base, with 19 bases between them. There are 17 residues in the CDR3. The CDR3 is CASSLERGGGGTDTQYF. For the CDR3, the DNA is TGCGCCAGCAGCCTCGAGAGGGGGGGTGGTGGCACAGATACGCAGTATTTT.